These T cell receptor beta chains were read from a single sample in a study of cytomegalovirus exposure and HLA in healthy donors. The assay was immunoSEQ multiplex PCR, and TCRdb's table has in-frame clones only and misses some. Of around 130,000 clones detected, about 70% appear once; the ten largest clones hold under 3%. The specimen was PBMCs. The receptor source for this set is a woman in her sixties or seventies in good health and CMV-seropositive. Each CDR3 is given with its conserved first and last residue. The D gene is left open where the match is weak. Clone size, where shown, is once, few, many, or a class for clones that have expanded.

14,TRBJ2-1,TRBD1,TRBV10-1,-,TGCGCCAGCAGTGAAGGGACAGGGGTCAATGAGCAGTTCTTC,CASSEGTGVNEQFF
16,TRBJ1-4,TRBD1,TRBV9,-,TGTGCCAGCAGCCCCCAAGAGACAGGGTATAATGAAAAACTGTTTTTT,CASSPQETGYNEKLFF
15,TRBJ1-2,-,TRBV4-1,few,TGCGCCAGCAGCCCGGCAGGGGAAACTAGGTATGGCTACACCTTC,CASSPAGETRYGYTF
14,TRBJ1-6,-,TRBV5-4,-,TGTGCCAGCAGCTTGGCGGGAGTGAATTCACCCCTCCACTTT,CASSLAGVNSPLHF
15,TRBJ2-7,-,TRBV6-6,-,TGTGCCAGCAGCCACGCTGGGGTGGGAGCAGGCGAGCAGTACTTC,CASSHAGVGAGEQYF
14,TRBJ1-3,-,TRBV11-2,-,TGTGCCAGCAGCTTAGCAGGGTCCGGAAACACCATATATTTT,CASSLAGSGNTIYF
13,TRBJ1-1,TRBD1,TRBV2,-,TGTGCCAGTCTTGACAGGGTGAACACTGAAGCTTTCTTT,CASLDRVNTEAFF
13,TRBJ1-2,-,TRBV29-1,-,TGCAGCGTTGGGGTCAGGGATAGCTATGGCTACACCTTC,CSVGVRDSYGYTF
14,TRBJ1-5,TRBD1,TRBV11-2,few,TGTGCCAGCAGCTTAGGACAGGGGGATCAGCCCCAGCATTTT,CASSLGQGDQPQHF
15,TRBJ2-5,TRBD2,TRBV9,-,TGTGCCAGCAGCACTCGACTAGCGGGGGTAGAGACCCAGTACTTC,CASSTRLAGVETQYF
16,TRBJ1-3,-,TRBV10-3,few,TGTGCCATCAGTGCCTCATGGGGGGGCTCTGGAAACACCATATATTTT,CAISASWGGSGNTIYF
16,TRBJ2-1,-,TRBV5-1,-,TGCGCCAGCAGCTGGGGGCAGGGACACTCCTACAATGAGCAGTTCTTC,CASSWGQGHSYNEQFF
13,TRBJ2-7,-,TRBV29-1,-,TGCAGCGTTGACCGGCCGGGATCCTACGAGCAGTACTTC,CSVDRPGSYEQYF
17,TRBJ1-5,TRBD1,TRBV2,once,TGTGCCAGCAGTCAACCCGGTCGACAGGGCGCGGATCAGCCCCAGCATTTT,CASSQPGRQGADQPQHF
14,TRBJ1-2,TRBD1,TRBV27,-,TGTGCCAGCAGTGACCAGGGGGAGAATAATGGCTACACCTTC,CASSDQGENNGYTF
16,TRBJ2-3,TRBD2,TRBV7-3,few,TGTGCCAGCAGCCCGAGAAGGGGCGGGGGATCCGATACGCAGTATTTT,CASSPRRGGGSDTQYF
14,TRBJ1-1,-,TRBV13,-,TGTGCCAGCAGCCGAAATACAGGGAACACTGAAGCTTTCTTT,CASSRNTGNTEAFF
14,TRBJ1-5,-,TRBV9,few,TGTGCCAGCAGCGTAGGTGTGGGGGGGCAGCCCCAGCATTTT,CASSVGVGGQPQHF
13,TRBJ2-1,-,TRBV5-8,-,TGTGCCAGCAGCTTGGTCCCCGTCAGGGGAATGATCTTC,CASSLVPVRGMIF
17,TRBJ1-5,-,TRBV7-8,-,TGTGCCAGCAGCCTATATGACAGGCTTTATAGCAATCAGCCCCAGCATTTT,CASSLYDRLYSNQPQHF
13,TRBJ1-1,-,TRBV7-9,-,TGTGCCAGCAGCTTAAGAGGGGGCACTGAAGCTTTCTTT,CASSLRGGTEAFF
16,TRBJ2-7,-,TRBV21-1,once,TGTGCCAGCAGCAAAATGGGACAGGGCCCCTCCTACGAGCAGTACTTC,CASSKMGQGPSYEQYF
13,TRBJ2-1,-,TRBV4-1,-,TGCGCCAGCAGCCAACAGTCCTACAATGAGCAGTTCTTC,CASSQQSYNEQFF
15,TRBJ1-4,TRBD1,TRBV6-1,-,TGTGCCAGCACCCCGCCGACAGGGACAAATGAAAAACTGTTTTTT,CASTPPTGTNEKLFF
12,TRBJ1-2,-,TRBV19,-,TGTGCCGGCGGGACGGGGCTGTATGGCTACACCTTC,CAGGTGLYGYTF
13,TRBJ1-2,-,TRBV7-2,-,TGTGCCAGCAGCCCGGACAGTATTTATGGCTACACCTTC,CASSPDSIYGYTF
15,TRBJ2-2,TRBD1,TRBV28,-,TGTGCCAGCACCCTCTTCCAGGGGGACACCGGGGAGCTGTTTTTT,CASTLFQGDTGELFF
14,TRBJ1-2,-,TRBV29-1,few,TGCAGCGTTCAAACTCAGGGTTCTCTATTTGGCTACACCTTC,CSVQTQGSLFGYTF
14,TRBJ1-1,TRBD1,TRBV13,few,TGTGCCAGCAGCTGGGGTGAGCCAGGGGGGGAAGCTTTCTTT,CASSWGEPGGEAFF
14,TRBJ1-2,TRBD1,TRBV19,-,TGTGCCAGTAGTATAGGACAGGGTATTAATGGCTACACCTTC,CASSIGQGINGYTF
15,TRBJ1-2,TRBD1,TRBV5-4,few,TGTGCCAGCAGGCGGGGACAGGGGGATCTCTATGGCTACACCTTC,CASRRGQGDLYGYTF
15,TRBJ1-5,-,TRBV7-6,once,TGTGCCAGCAGCTTAGGAAGCGGGGCGGATCAGCCCCAGCATTTT,CASSLGSGADQPQHF
16,TRBJ2-3,-,TRBV7-9,-,TGTGCCAGCAGTGCACAGTCTACGTCGGTAACAAATACGCAGTATTTT,CASSAQSTSVTNTQYF
15,TRBJ2-7,TRBD1,TRBV5-6,once,TGTGCCAGCAGCCCAGACAGGGTTTTGGGATACGAGCAGTACTTC,CASSPDRVLGYEQYF
13,TRBJ1-2,-,TRBV4-1,few,TGCGCCAGCAGCCCCCTGGGGCCGTATGGCTACACCTTC,CASSPLGPYGYTF
14,TRBJ1-2,-,TRBV4-1,-,TGCGCCAGCAGCCCGGACAGCTCTACCTATGGCTACACCTTC,CASSPDSSTYGYTF
10,TRBJ1-2,-,TRBV20-1,-,TGCAGTACAGCCTCAGGAGGCTACACCTTC,CSTASGGYTF
16,TRBJ2-2,TRBD2,TRBV12-5,-,TGTGCTAGTGAACCAGGACTAGCGGGGGTTACCGGGGAGCTGTTTTTT,CASEPGLAGVTGELFF
13,TRBJ1-3,-,TRBV29-1,few,TGCAGCGTTGCGCTTAGTTCTGGAAACACCATATATTTT,CSVALSSGNTIYF
14,TRBJ2-3,-,TRBV11-3,-,TGTGCCAGCAGCTTAGCGAGTAGCACAGATACGCAGTATTTT,CASSLASSTDTQYF
18,TRBJ1-1,TRBD1,TRBV5-1,few,TGCGCCAGCAGCTTGAGGGGCACAGGGGGGGAGTGGAACACTGAAGCTTTCTTT,CASSLRGTGGEWNTEAFF
13,TRBJ1-2,-,TRBV18,-,TGTGCCAGCTCAGCGGGGTCAAGCTATGGCTACACCTTC,CASSAGSSYGYTF